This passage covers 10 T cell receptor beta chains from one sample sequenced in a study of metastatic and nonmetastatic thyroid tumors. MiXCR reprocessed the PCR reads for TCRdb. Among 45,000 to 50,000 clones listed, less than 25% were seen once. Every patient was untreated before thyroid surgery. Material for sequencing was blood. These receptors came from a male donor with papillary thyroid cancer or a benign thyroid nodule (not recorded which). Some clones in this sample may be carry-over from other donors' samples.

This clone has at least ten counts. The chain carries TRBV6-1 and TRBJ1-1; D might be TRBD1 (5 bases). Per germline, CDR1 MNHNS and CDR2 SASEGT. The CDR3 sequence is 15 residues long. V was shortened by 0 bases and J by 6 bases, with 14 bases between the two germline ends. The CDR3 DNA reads TGTGCCAGCAGTGAAGCGCGTGTTACAGGATCTGAAGCTTTCTTT. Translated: CASSEARVTGSEAFF.

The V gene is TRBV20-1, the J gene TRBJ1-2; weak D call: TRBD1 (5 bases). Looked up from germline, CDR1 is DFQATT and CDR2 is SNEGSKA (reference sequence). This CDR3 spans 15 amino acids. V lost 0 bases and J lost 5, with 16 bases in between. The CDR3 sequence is CSARDTEGRGYGYTF. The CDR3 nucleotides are TGCAGTGCTAGAGATACCGAGGGAAGGGGATATGGCTACACCTTC.

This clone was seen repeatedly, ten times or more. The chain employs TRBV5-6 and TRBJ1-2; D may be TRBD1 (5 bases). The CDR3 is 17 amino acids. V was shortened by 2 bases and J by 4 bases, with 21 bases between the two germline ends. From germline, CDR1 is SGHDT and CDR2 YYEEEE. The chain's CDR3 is CASSFGGRGKDLYGYTF. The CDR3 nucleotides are TGTGCCAGCAGCTTCGGGGGACGGGGAAAGGACCTCTATGGCTACACCTTC.

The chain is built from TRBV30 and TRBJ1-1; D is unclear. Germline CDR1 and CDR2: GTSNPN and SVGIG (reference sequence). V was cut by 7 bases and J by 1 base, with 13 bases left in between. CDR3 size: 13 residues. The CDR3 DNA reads TGTGCCTTCCTAGCCGGGGAGAACACTGAAGCTTTCTTT. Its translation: CAFLAGENTEAFF.

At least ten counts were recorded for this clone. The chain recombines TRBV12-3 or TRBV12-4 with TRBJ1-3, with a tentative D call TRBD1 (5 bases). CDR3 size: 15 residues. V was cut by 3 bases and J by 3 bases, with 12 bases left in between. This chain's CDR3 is CASSLGDGFGNTIYF. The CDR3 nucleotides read TGTGCCAGCAGTTTGGGGGACGGATTTGGAAACACCATATATTTT.

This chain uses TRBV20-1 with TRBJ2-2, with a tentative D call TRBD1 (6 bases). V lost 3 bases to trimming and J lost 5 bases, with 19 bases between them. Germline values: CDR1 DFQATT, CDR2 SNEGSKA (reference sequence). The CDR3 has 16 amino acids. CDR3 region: CSARAIGGRLTGELFF. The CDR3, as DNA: TGCAGTGCTAGGGCCATTGGGGGCAGGTTGACCGGGGAGCTGTTTTTT.

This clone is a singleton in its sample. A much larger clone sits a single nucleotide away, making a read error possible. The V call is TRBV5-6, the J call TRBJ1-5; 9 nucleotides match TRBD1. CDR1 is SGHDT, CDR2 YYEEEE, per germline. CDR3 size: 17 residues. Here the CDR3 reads CAISSGQGDQGNQPQHF. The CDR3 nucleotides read TGTGCCATCAGCTCGGGACAGGGAGATCAGGGCAATCAGCCCCAGCATTTT.

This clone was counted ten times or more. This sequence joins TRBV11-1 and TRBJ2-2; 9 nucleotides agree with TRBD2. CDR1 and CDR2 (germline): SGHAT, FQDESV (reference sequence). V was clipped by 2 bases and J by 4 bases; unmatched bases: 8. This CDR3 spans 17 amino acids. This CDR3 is CASSLLAGWRGTGELFF. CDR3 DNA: TGTGCCAGCAGCTTACTAGCGGGATGGAGGGGCACCGGGGAGCTGTTTTTT.

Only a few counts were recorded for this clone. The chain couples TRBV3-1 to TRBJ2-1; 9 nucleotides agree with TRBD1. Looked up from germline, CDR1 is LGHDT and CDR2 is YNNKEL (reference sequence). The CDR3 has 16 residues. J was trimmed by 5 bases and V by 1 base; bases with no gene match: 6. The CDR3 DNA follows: TGTGCCAGCAGCCAAGTTACGGACAGGGGCCACAATGAGCAGTTCTTC. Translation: CASSQVTDRGHNEQFF.

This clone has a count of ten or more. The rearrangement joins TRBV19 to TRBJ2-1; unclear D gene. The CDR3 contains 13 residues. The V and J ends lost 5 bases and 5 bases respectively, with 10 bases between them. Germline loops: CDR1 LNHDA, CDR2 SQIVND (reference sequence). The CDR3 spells CASSDGLHNEQFF. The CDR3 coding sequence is TGTGCCAGTAGTGACGGGCTGCACAATGAGCAGTTCTTC.